The 6 T cell receptor beta chains below all came from one sample that was sequenced in a study of CD8+CD57+ T cells in acquired aplastic anemia. Patients sequenced had flow cytometry evidence of CD8+CD57+ cell expansion. The TCR beta profiling, which covered VDJ combination and CDR3 sequence, was carried out using genomic DNA as the template. Each CDR3 protein gets one entry after TCRdb re-called the reads with MiXCR. The data contain about 160,000 distinct CDR3 sequences, roughly 50% of them singletons. Input material: sorted CD4+, CD8+, or CD8+CD57+ T cells (not recorded which) from PBMCs. The receptors come from a human donor with aplastic anemia.

The chain uses TRBV9 and TRBJ1-6, with TRBD1 matching over 7 bases. The junction had 4 bases not matched to a gene; V was cut back by 3 bases and J by 4 bases. The CDR3 runs 15 residues. Germline V CDR1 and CDR2: SGDLS, YYNGEE. The CDR3 loop is CASSARDSYNSPLHF. CDR3 nucleotides: TGTGCCAGCAGCGCCCGGGACAGTTATAATTCACCCCTCCACTTT.

This chain links TRBV24-1 with TRBJ1-1; 8 positions agree with TRBD1. This CDR3 region has 15 residues. The junction had 11 bases not matched to a gene; V was cut back by 11 bases and J by 1 base. CDR1 is KGHDR, CDR2 SFDVKD, per germline. In DNA form, the CDR3 reads TGTGCCAGCAGCCGCCTACAGGGGGGGAACACTGAAGCTTTCTTT. It is translated as CASSRLQGGNTEAFF.

The chain carries TRBV2 and TRBJ1-4; unclear D gene. CDR1 SNHLY and CDR2 FYNNEI come from the germline V gene. Deletions cut 6 bases from V and 4 bases from J, with 15 bases between. The CDR3 is 15 amino acids. In DNA, the CDR3 is TGTGCCAGCAGCGGGCGGGTTCTTAATAATGAAAAACTGTTTTTT. Amino acids: CASSGRVLNNEKLFF.

This clonotype has a count of ten or more. The rearrangement uses TRBV6-2 or TRBV6-3 and TRBJ2-7; TRBD2 aligns across 9 bases. Per the germline V gene, CDR1 is MNHEY and CDR2 is SVGEGT. This CDR3 contains 17 residues. V lost 4 bases to trimming and J lost 5 bases; unmatched junction nucleotides: 15. This CDR3 is CASSSPLAGAVKDEQYV. CDR3 nucleotide sequence: TGTGCCAGCAGTTCCCCTTTAGCGGGAGCGGTAAAGGACGAGCAGTACGTC.

This clonotype was seen at least ten times. The genes are TRBV6-1 and TRBJ2-3; 8 nucleotides line up with TRBD2. Losses at the gene ends were 5 bases for V and 4 bases for J; bases not matched to a gene: 8. There are 15 residues in the CDR3. Germline CDR1 MNHNS, CDR2 SASEGT. The CDR3 DNA sequence: TGTGCCAGCAGTCGACTAGCGTTGGGCCCAGATACGCAGTATTTT. Residues: CASSRLALGPDTQYF.

The chain has TRBV24-1 and TRBJ2-1; D perhaps matches TRBD2 (6 bases). The CDR3 is made up of 16 amino acids. Deletions cut 3 bases from V and 0 bases from J, with 11 bases between. The germline V gene encodes CDR1 KGHDR and CDR2 SFDVKD. CDR3 DNA: TGTGCCACCAGTGATAGAGCCGGGGGCTCCTACAATGAGCAGTTCTTC. Translating it yields CATSDRAGGSYNEQFF.